This passage covers 6 T cell receptor beta chains from one sample sequenced in a study of glioma-infiltrating T cells after dendritic cell vaccination. The sample's time point: after dendritic cell vaccination, including at tumor progression/relapse. Here immunoSEQ multiplex PCR was the method, and the copy in TCRdb shows in-frame clones only, minus some. The sample includes over 75,000 clones, approximately 75% of them seen just once. Source: blood, taken after dendritic cell vaccination. These receptors were taken from a human donor with glioblastoma.

The chain recombines TRBV4-2 with TRBJ2-1, with 8 nucleotides matching TRBD2. Germline assignment: CDR1 LGHNA and CDR2 YNFKEQ. Losses at the gene ends were 4 bases for V and 3 bases for J; bases not matched to a gene: 11. The CDR3 loop spans 17 amino acids. CDR3 region: CASSRAGVAGLYNEQFF. The CDR3 DNA reads TGTGCCAGCAGCCGAGCGGGGGTAGCGGGCCTCTACAATGAGCAGTTCTTC.

The genes are TRBV5-1 and TRBJ1-2, with a possible D match to TRBD1 (6 bases). In germline, CDR1 is SGHRS, CDR2 YFSETQ. Trimming took 4 bases from V and 6 from J, leaving 22 bases between them. This CDR3 is 16 amino acids long. CDR3 amino acids: CASSRPLSDSSNGYTF. The CDR3 DNA sequence: TGCGCCAGCAGCCGCCCCTTGTCGGACAGCTCGAATGGCTACACCTTC. Together with reference TRBV5-1 and TRBJ1-2, the CDR3 gives the full variable domain: KAGVTQTPRYLIKTRGQQVTLSCSPISGHRSVSWYQQTPGQGLQFLFEYFSETQRNKGNFPGRFSGRQFSNSRSEMNVSTLELGDSALYLCASSRPLSDSSNGYTFGSGTRLTVV.

This clone is medium-sized within its sample. The V call is TRBV2, the J call TRBJ1-1; D unresolved. V lost 11 bases, J lost 7 bases, and 11 bases lay in between. The CDR3 spans 10 residues. Germline values: CDR1 SNHLY, CDR2 FYNNEI. CDR3 in DNA: TGTGCCGGGTCAGAGGGTGAAGCTTTCTTT. Protein product: CAGSEGEAFF.

This clone was seen once. The rearrangement links TRBV9 to TRBJ1-1; D is ambiguous. V was pared by 0 bases and J by 5 bases, with 11 bases between. Germline V lookup: CDR1 SGDLS, CDR2 YYNGEE. This CDR3 is 14 amino acids long. DNA for the CDR3: TGTGCCAGCAGCGTAGATCTAGGGAGTACTGAAGCTTTCTTT. This codes for CASSVDLGSTEAFF.

V gene TRBV6-5 combines with J gene TRBJ1-1; the D is unclear. This CDR3 comprises 13 residues. Trimming left V 3 bases short and J 0 bases short, with 5 bases between. CDR1 MNHEY and CDR2 SVGAGI come from the germline V gene. CDR3 residues: CASSYTVNTEAFF. DNA for the CDR3: TGTGCCAGCAGTTATACTGTGAACACTGAAGCTTTCTTT.

The V call is TRBV5-4, the J call TRBJ2-1; 10 bases are shared with TRBD2. Germline V lookup: CDR1 SGHNT, CDR2 YYREEE (reference sequence). With V trimmed by 7 bases and J by 2 bases, 6 bases remained unmatched. This CDR3 spans 15 amino acids. The CDR3 reads CASSDTSGAYNEQFF. In DNA form, the CDR3 reads TGTGCCAGCTCGGATACTAGCGGGGCCTACAATGAGCAGTTCTTC.